These 5 T cell receptor beta chains came from one sample sequenced in a study of graft-versus-host responses after intestinal transplantation. The antigens these receptors bind are not known. Repertoires were generated with immunoSEQ multiplex PCR, while TCRdb's copy carries only in-frame clones and drops some. The sample lists 99,000 or so clones, less than 95% seen once, with roughly 0.07% in the top ten. The specimen was unstimulated CD8+ T cells sorted from spleen or lymph node cells, collected before transplant. These receptors came from a human donor who was the organ donor for an intestinal transplant.

V and J are TRBV11-2 and TRBJ1-4; TRBD1 is a possible D gene (5 bases). CDR3 length equals 13 residues. Germline CDR1 and CDR2: SGHAT and FQNNGV. Deletions cut 6 bases from V and 4 bases from J, with 9 bases between. In DNA form, the CDR3 reads TGTGCCAGCAGGGGCAGGGTTAATGAAAAACTGTTTTTT. It translates to CASRGRVNEKLFF. Variable domain in full (rest from reference TRBV11-2 and TRBJ1-4): EAGVAQSPRYKIIEKRQSVAFWCNPISGHATLYWYQQILGQGPKLLIQFQNNGVVDDSQLPKDRFSAERLKGVDSTLKIQPAKLEDSAVYLCASRGRVNEKLFFGSGTQLSVL.

This chain joins TRBV4-1 and TRBJ2-5; 7 bases are shared with TRBD2. V gave up 1 base and J gave up 9 bases; unmatched junction bases: 11. This CDR3 contains 15 residues. Germline V gene lookup returns CDR1 MGHRA and CDR2 YSYEKL. CDR3 loop: CASSQVGGGFAPQYF. In DNA form, the CDR3 reads TGCGCCAGCAGCCAAGTGGGGGGGGGATTCGCCCCCCAGTACTTC.

The rearrangement links TRBV30 to TRBJ2-2; maybe TRBD2 (5 bases). The CDR3 is 15 residues long. V was trimmed by 4 bases and J by 3 bases, leaving 15 bases between them. Germline V lookup: CDR1 GTSNPN, CDR2 SVGIG (reference sequence). The CDR3 sequence is CAWKGEGVDTGELFF. CDR3 sequence (DNA): TGTGCCTGGAAAGGTGAGGGCGTGGACACCGGGGAGCTGTTTTTT.

The chain recombines TRBV4-2 with TRBJ2-3; TRBD2 matches 8 bases. The J segment lost 2 bases and the V segment lost 4 bases, leaving 5 bases of the junction unmatched. The CDR3 consists of 15 residues. Germline CDR1 reads LGHNA; CDR2 reads YNFKEQ. The CDR3 nucleotides are TGTGCCAGCAGCCCCGAACTAGCGGTCACAGATACGCAGTATTTT. Encoded protein: CASSPELAVTDTQYF.

V and J are TRBV30 and TRBJ2-3; D may be TRBD1 (5 bases). In germline, CDR1 is GTSNPN, CDR2 SVGIG (reference sequence). There are 19 residues in the CDR3. Trimming removed 3 bases from V and 4 bases from J, with 29 bases in between. The CDR3 protein is CAWSIKRVALQDPSDTQYF. For the CDR3, the DNA is TGTGCCTGGAGCATTAAAAGGGTAGCCCTACAGGATCCGTCAGATACGCAGTATTTT.